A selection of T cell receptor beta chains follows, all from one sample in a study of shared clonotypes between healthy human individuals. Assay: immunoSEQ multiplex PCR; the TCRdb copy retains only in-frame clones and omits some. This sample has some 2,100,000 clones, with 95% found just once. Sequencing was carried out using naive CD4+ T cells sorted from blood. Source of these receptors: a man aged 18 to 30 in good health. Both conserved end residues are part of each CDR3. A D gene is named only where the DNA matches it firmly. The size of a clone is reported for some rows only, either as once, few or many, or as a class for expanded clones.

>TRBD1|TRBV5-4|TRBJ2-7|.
CASSLRDRVSYEQYF
TGTGCCAGCAGCTTGAGGGACAGGGTTTCCTACGAGCAGTACTTC
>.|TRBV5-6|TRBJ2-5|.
CASKGETQYF
TGTGCCAGCAAGGGGGAGACCCAGTACTTC
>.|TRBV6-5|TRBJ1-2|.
CASSYGGLRGYTF
TGTGCCAGCAGTTACGGGGGATTAAGGGGCTACACCTTC
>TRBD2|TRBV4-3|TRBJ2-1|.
CASSGLAGDFNEQFF
TGCGCCAGCAGCGGACTAGCGGGAGATTTTAATGAGCAGTTCTTC
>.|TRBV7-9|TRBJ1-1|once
CASSLQQVLDTEAFF
TGTGCCAGCAGCTTGCAACAGGTCTTGGACACTGAAGCTTTCTTT
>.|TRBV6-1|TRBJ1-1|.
CASSLASNTEAFF
TGTGCCAGCAGTCTAGCATCGAACACTGAAGCTTTCTTT
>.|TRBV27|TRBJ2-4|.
CASSLTSLAKNIQYF
TGTGCCAGCAGTTTAACTTCTCTAGCCAAAAACATTCAGTACTTC
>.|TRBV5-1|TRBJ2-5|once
CASSLGWGVQETQYF
TGCGCCAGCAGCTTGGGGTGGGGGGTCCAAGAGACCCAGTACTTC
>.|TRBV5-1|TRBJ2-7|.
CASSQDTFSYEQYF
TGCGCCAGCAGCCAGGACACATTCTCCTACGAGCAGTACTTC
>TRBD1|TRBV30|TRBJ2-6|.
CAWSRDRMGSGANVLTF
TGTGCCTGGAGTCGGGACAGGATGGGCTCTGGGGCCAACGTCCTGACTTTC
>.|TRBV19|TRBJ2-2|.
CASSRGFPEELFF
TGTGCCAGTAGTAGAGGGTTCCCCGAGGAGCTGTTTTTT
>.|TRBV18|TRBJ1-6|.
CASSEGGGSPLHF
TGTGCCAGCTCGGAGGGGGGAGGCTCACCCCTCCACTTT
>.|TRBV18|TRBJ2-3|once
CASSPTGTAGDTQYF
TGTGCCAGCTCACCAACCGGGACAGCGGGGGATACGCAGTATTTT
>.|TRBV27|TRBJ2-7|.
CASSLSQGYLFSYEQYF
TGTGCCAGCAGTTTATCGCAAGGTTACCTTTTCTCCTACGAGCAGTACTTC
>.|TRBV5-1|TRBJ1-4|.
CASSLDPRDEKLFF
TGCGCCAGCAGCTTAGACCCGAGGGATGAAAAACTGTTTTTT
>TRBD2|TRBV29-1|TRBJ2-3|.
CSVHTGGDTQYF
TGCAGCGTCCACACGGGAGGGGATACGCAGTATTTT
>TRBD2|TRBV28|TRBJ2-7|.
CASSTIGGSSYEQYF
TGTGCCAGCAGCACAATCGGGGGGTCGTCCTACGAGCAGTACTTC
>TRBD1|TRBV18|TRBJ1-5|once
CASSPGTVGQPQHF
TGTGCCAGCTCACCAGGGACAGTTGGCCAGCCCCAGCATTTT
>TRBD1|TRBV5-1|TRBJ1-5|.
CASSLDTGGGNQPQHF
TGCGCCAGCAGCTTGGACACAGGGGGCGGCAATCAGCCCCAGCATTTT
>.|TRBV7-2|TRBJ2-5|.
CASSLQGNQETQYF
TGTGCCAGCAGCTTACAGGGGAATCAAGAGACCCAGTACTTC
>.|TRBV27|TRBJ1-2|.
CASKGLGANYGYTF
TGTGCCAGTAAGGGGCTTGGGGCTAACTATGGCTACACCTTC
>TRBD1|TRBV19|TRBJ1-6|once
CASSARDRGNNSPLHF
TGTGCCAGTAGCGCACGGGACAGGGGGAATAATTCACCCCTCCACTTT
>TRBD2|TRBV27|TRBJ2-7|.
CASSLASGRYEQYF
TGTGCCAGCAGTTTGGCTAGCGGGAGATACGAGCAGTACTTC
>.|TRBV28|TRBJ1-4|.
CASSSAGILNEKLFF
TGTGCCAGCAGTTCGGCGGGGATTTTGAATGAAAAACTGTTTTTT
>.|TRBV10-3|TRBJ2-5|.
CAISGGEETQYF
TGTGCCATCAGTGGGGGTGAGGAGACCCAGTACTTC
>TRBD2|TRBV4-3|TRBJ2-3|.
CASSRVAGASPDTQYF
TGCGCCAGCAGCCGAGTAGCGGGAGCCTCGCCAGATACGCAGTATTTT
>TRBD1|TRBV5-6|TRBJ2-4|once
CASSPGQTRPVWGQYF
TGTGCCAGCAGCCCGGGACAGACCCGACCAGTTTGGGGTCAGTACTTC
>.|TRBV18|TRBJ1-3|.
CASSRPAGNTIYF
TGTGCCAGCTCACGTCCGGCTGGAAACACCATATATTTT
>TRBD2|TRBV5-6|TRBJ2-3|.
CASSLMTSGRANTDTQYF
TGTGCCAGCAGCTTAATGACTAGCGGGAGGGCCAACACAGATACGCAGTATTTT
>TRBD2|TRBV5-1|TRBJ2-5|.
CASSTGTSGEETQYF
TGCGCCAGCAGCACCGGGACTAGCGGGGAAGAGACCCAGTACTTC
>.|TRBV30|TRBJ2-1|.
CAWSVGRRPYNEQFF
TGTGCCTGGAGTGTAGGGAGGCGACCCTACAATGAGCAGTTCTTC
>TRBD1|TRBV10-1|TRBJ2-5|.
CASSRDRAQETQYF
TGCGCCAGCAGTAGAGACAGGGCCCAAGAGACCCAGTACTTC
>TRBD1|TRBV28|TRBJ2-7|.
CASSSGQVTYEQYF
TGTGCCAGCAGTTCCGGACAGGTCACCTACGAGCAGTACTTC
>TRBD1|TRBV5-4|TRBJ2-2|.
CASSPGTGGSTNTGELFF
TGTGCCAGCAGCCCCGGGACAGGGGGTTCTACGAACACCGGGGAGCTGTTTTTT
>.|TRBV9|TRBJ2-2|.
CASSVTAAGELFF
TGTGCCAGCAGCGTTACAGCGGCCGGGGAGCTGTTTTTT
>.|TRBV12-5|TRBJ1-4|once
CASGLGRSNEKLFF
TGTGCTAGTGGTTTGGGACGGAGTAATGAAAAACTGTTTTTT
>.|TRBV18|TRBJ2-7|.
CASSPQTNPTLQYF
TGTGCCAGCTCACCCCAAACGAACCCCACGTTGCAGTACTTC
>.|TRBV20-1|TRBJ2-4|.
CSASRNIQYF
TGCAGTGCTAGCAGAAACATTCAGTACTTC
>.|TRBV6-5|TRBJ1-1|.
CASSYGGNMNTEAFF
TGTGCCAGCAGTTATGGGGGGAATATGAACACTGAAGCTTTCTTT
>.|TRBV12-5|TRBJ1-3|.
CASGLGRAPSGNTIYF
TGTGCTAGTGGTTTGGGCAGGGCTCCCTCTGGAAACACCATATATTTT
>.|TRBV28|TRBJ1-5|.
CASSLLGRDNNQPQHF
TGTGCCAGCAGTTTATTGGGTCGGGACAATAATCAGCCCCAGCATTTT
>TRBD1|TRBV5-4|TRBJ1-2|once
CASSYTGDGTYGYTF
TGTGCCAGCAGCTATACAGGGGATGGGACCTATGGCTACACCTTC
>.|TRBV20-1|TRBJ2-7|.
CSADLAYEQYF
TGCAGTGCCGACCTGGCTTACGAGCAGTACTTC
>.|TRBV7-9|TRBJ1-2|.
CASSQPVLGGNYGYTF
TGTGCCAGCAGCCAACCTGTCCTCGGGGGGAACTATGGCTACACCTTC
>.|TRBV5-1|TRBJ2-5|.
CASRSEETQYF
TGCGCCAGCAGGAGTGAAGAGACCCAGTACTTC
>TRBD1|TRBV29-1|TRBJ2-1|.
CSATDRGRDNEQFF
TGCAGCGCCACTGACAGGGGGCGAGATAATGAGCAGTTCTTC
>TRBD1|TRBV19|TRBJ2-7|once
CASSPPPDRRLQSPEQYF
TGTGCCAGTAGCCCCCCGCCGGACAGGAGACTCCAATCCCCCGAGCAGTACTTC
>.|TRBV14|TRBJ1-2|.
CASSQEGLGTGNRYTF
TGTGCCAGCAGCCAAGAGGGTTTGGGAACAGGGAATCGCTACACCTTC
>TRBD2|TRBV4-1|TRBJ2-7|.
CASSQAPREYEQYF
TGCGCCAGCAGCCAAGCCCCGCGGGAGTACGAGCAGTACTTC
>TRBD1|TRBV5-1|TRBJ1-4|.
CASSWTGREDEKLFF
TGCGCCAGCAGCTGGACAGGGAGAGAGGATGAAAAACTGTTTTTT
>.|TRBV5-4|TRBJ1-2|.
CASSPEILDYGYTF
TGTGCCAGCAGCCCTGAGATATTGGACTATGGCTACACCTTC
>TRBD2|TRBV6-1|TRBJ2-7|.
CASSGGVGTSGRKGPYEQYF
TGTGCCAGCAGTGGTGGTGTTGGGACTAGCGGGAGAAAGGGCCCCTACGAGCAGTACTTC
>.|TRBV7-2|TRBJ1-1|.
CASSLGQASDEAFF
TGTGCCAGCAGCTTAGGACAGGCCTCGGATGAAGCTTTCTTT
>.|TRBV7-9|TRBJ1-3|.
CASRSEGPPGNTIYF
TGTGCCAGCAGGTCTGAGGGCCCCCCTGGAAACACCATATATTTT
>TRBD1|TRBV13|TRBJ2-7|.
CASSLSGTGDYEQYF
TGTGCCAGCAGCTTAAGCGGAACAGGGGACTACGAGCAGTACTTC
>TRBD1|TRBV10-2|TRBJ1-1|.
CASRDPGTENTEAFF
TGCGCCAGCAGGGATCCCGGGACAGAGAACACTGAAGCTTTCTTT
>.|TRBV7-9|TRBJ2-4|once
CASSLDSGTKNIQYF
TGTGCCAGCAGCTTAGATAGTGGGACCAAAAACATTCAGTACTTC
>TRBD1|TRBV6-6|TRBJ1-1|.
CASTWTGVPTEAFF
TGTGCCAGCACCTGGACAGGGGTTCCCACTGAAGCTTTCTTT
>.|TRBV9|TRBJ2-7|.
CASSPRIGLDERQYF
TGTGCCAGCAGCCCTCGGATCGGACTGGACGAAAGGCAGTACTTC